What follows are 19 T cell receptor beta chains derived from one specimen sequenced in a study of regulatory T cells in long-lasting Graves disease. Time point: persistent/refractory GD, antithyroid drugs over 5 years with positive TRAb. The TCR library was made from RNA extracted from PBMCs. Combining iRepertoire HTBI primers with Arm-PCR of CDR3 regions, the authors built TCR beta libraries. TCRdb independently ran MiXCR on the multiplex PCR reads; one entry per CDR3 protein. Of 400,000 to 500,000 distinct CDR3 sequences in the sample, about 21% were seen once. This specimen consisted of peripheral blood mononuclear cells (PBMCs), obtained when the disease was refractory, from a patient treated with antithyroid drugs. All receptors derive from a female donor with Graves disease.

CDR3 coding DNA: TGTGCCAGCAATTCCCCAGGGCGGCAAGAGACCCAGTACTTC. It specifies CASNSPGRQETQYF. The chain is built from TRBV28 and TRBJ2-5; tentatively, D is TRBD1 (5 bases). The germline V and J ends were trimmed by 7 bases and 2 bases, with 14 bases remaining between them. This CDR3 is built from 14 residues. The germline V gene has CDR1 MDHEN and CDR2 SYDVKM.

This clonotype has only a few counts. The rearrangement uses TRBV19 and TRBJ1-5; no clear D gene. Trimming took 4 bases from V and 4 from J, leaving 8 bases between them. Germline values: CDR1 LNHDA, CDR2 SQIVND (reference sequence). The CDR3 length is 13 residues. The DNA of the CDR3 is TGTGCCAGTAGTAAACAGACTAATCAGCCCCAGCATTTT. Translated, it gives CASSKQTNQPQHF. The whole variable domain, filled in from reference TRBV19 and TRBJ1-5, reads DGGITQSPKYLFRKEGQNVTLSCEQNLNHDAMYWYRQDPGQGLRLIYYSQIVNDFQKGDIAEGYSVSREKKESFPLTVTSAQKNPTAFYLCASSKQTNQPQHFGDGTRLSIL.

This clonotype was seen at least ten times. The V and J genes are TRBV28 and TRBJ2-5; the match to TRBD2 covers 7 bases. The junction had 11 bases not matched to a gene; V was cut back by 3 bases and J by 4 bases. The CDR3 is made up of 16 amino acids. Germline CDR1 MDHEN, CDR2 SYDVKM. The CDR3 region has the DNA TGTGCCAGCAGTTTGGGGACTACCACGGGAGGAGAGACCCAGTACTTC. This translates into CASSLGTTTGGETQYF.

In this sample, this clonotype turned up many times. The chain uses TRBV2 and TRBJ1-4; no clear D gene. The CDR3 covers 14 residues. CDR1 and CDR2 from the germline V gene are SNHLY and FYNNEI. Trimming stripped 5 bases from V and 6 bases from J, with 13 bases between. The CDR3 here is CASSWRVIDEKLFF. The CDR3 coding sequence is TGTGCCAGCAGTTGGAGGGTCATCGATGAAAAACTGTTTTTT.

The chain links TRBV25-1 to TRBJ1-2; D is possibly TRBD1 (5 bases). The germline CDR1 and CDR2 sequences are MGHDK and SYGVNS. Between the trimmed V and J ends, which lost 0 bases and 7 bases, there was a span of 9 bases. This CDR3 comprises 13 residues. CDR3: CASSEYGASGYTF. The CDR3, as DNA: TGTGCCAGCAGTGAATATGGGGCGTCTGGCTACACCTTC.

This clonotype was recorded many times. V usage is TRBV28 and J usage is TRBJ1-1; TRBD1 might be the D (6 bases). Per germline, CDR1 MDHEN and CDR2 SYDVKM. Deletions cut 5 bases from V and 0 bases from J, with 13 bases between. The CDR3 consists of 15 residues. The CDR3 loop reads CASSPRTAMNTEAFF. The CDR3 DNA reads as TGTGCCAGCAGTCCCCGGACAGCCATGAACACTGAAGCTTTCTTT.

The chain is built from TRBV29-1 and TRBJ2-1; possibly TRBD2 for D (5 bases). This CDR3 has 12 residues. Per the germline V gene, CDR1 is SQVTM and CDR2 is ANQGSEA. The ends were cut back, 6 bases at V and 9 bases at J, with 15 bases in the middle. The CDR3 DNA reads as TGCAGCGTCCAAAGGGAAGGAGGTGAGCAGTTCTTC. This codes for CSVQREGGEQFF.

The J gene is TRBJ1-4, the V gene TRBV5-8, with unresolved D. The CDR3 contains 14 residues. Trimming took off 4 bases at V and 8 bases at J, with 15 bases between the two ends. Looked up from germline, CDR1 is SGHTS and CDR2 is YDEGEE. The CDR3: CASSAGIIEEKLFF. The DNA for the CDR3 is TGTGCCAGCAGCGCCGGGATTATCGAGGAAAAACTGTTTTTT.

This clonotype came up a few times. A much larger clone lies one base from this, so it may be a read error. V gene TRBV5-5 combines with J gene TRBJ2-7, with D perhaps matching TRBD1 or TRBD2 (5 bases each). There are 15 residues in the CDR3. Germline-derived CDR1 and CDR2 are SGHKS and YYEKEE (reference sequence). V lost 4 bases to trimming and J lost 0 bases, with 14 bases between them. The CDR3 DNA reads as TGTGCCAGCAGCCCGGGACCGACGAGCTCCTACGAGCAGTACTTC. Protein sequence: CASSPGPTSSYEQYF.

The CDR3 here is CASSPPGTATDTQYF. The CDR3 bases are TGTGCCAGCTCACCACCTGGGACAGCCACAGATACGCAGTATTTT. The chain employs TRBV18 and TRBJ2-3; 7 bases match TRBD1. This CDR3 contains 15 residues. CDR1 and CDR2 from the germline V gene are KGHSH and LQKENI. Unmatched junction bases numbered 2, after V lost 0 bases and J lost 2 bases.

The rearrangement joins TRBV5-6 to TRBJ2-2, with D perhaps given as TRBD1 or TRBD2 (5 bases each). Germline V lookup: CDR1 SGHDT, CDR2 YYEEEE. CDR3 length: 17 amino acids. V dropped 2 bases and J dropped 1 base, with 15 bases sitting between them. This CDR3 reads CASSFFGWDVNTGELFF. Written as DNA, the CDR3 is TGTGCCAGCAGCTTCTTTGGATGGGACGTGAACACCGGGGAGCTGTTTTTT.

This clonotype was observed many times. The chain has TRBV20-1 and TRBJ1-1; the D is unclear. This CDR3 is 14 amino acids long. Germline lookup yields CDR1 DFQATT and CDR2 SNEGSKA (reference sequence). Trimming cost V 8 bases and J 7 bases, with 23 bases left between them. The CDR3 DNA reads as TGCAGTCCTAAAGGCACACACTCCGATTTTGAAGCTTTCTTT. It specifies CSPKGTHSDFEAFF.

This clonotype was seen more than once but under ten times. The rearrangement links TRBV10-3 to TRBJ1-2; D not certain. Trimming took off 11 bases at V and 7 bases at J, with 20 bases between the two ends. Looked up from germline, CDR1 is ENHRY and CDR2 is SYGVKD. The CDR3 spans 13 residues. This CDR3 is CASHDPLESGYTF. The CDR3 DNA reads as TGTGCCTCACACGATCCCCTAGAGTCTGGCTACACCTTC.

The chain joins TRBV20-1 to TRBJ2-7; 8 bases line up with TRBD1. Looked up from germline, CDR1 is DFQATT and CDR2 is SNEGSKA (reference sequence). This CDR3 is 13 amino acids long. Trimming at V came to 6 bases and at J to 5 bases, leaving 9 bases not matched to a gene. CDR3 coding DNA: TGCAGTGCCCGGGACAGGTCGTGGAACGAGCAGTACTTC. Translation gives CSARDRSWNEQYF.

Comments on this clonotype: A read error may be the cause here, since a much bigger clone is one base away. The chain employs TRBV7-2 and TRBJ2-7; D is unresolved. This CDR3 contains 12 residues. Per germline, CDR1 SGHTA and CDR2 FQGNSA. This CDR3 is CASSFGPRPPLF. CDR3 bases: TGTGCCAGCAGCTTTGGCCCTCGTCCTCCCCTCTTC.

The chain links TRBV4-2 to TRBJ1-1; D gene ambiguous. Germline V gene lookup returns CDR1 LGHNA and CDR2 YNFKEQ. V lost 2 bases and J 5 bases, leaving 24 bases between the germline ends. The CDR3 extends over 18 amino acids. The CDR3 DNA is TGTGCCAGCAGCCAATTTACTTACAGCCAGCGCGACGGGACTGAAGCTTTCTTT. Protein sequence: CASSQFTYSQRDGTEAFF.

This clonotype occurred a few times. The chain has TRBV27 and TRBJ2-5; D perhaps matches TRBD1 (6 bases). There are 17 residues in the CDR3. CDR1 and CDR2 from the germline V gene are MNHEY and SMNVEV (reference sequence). V gave up 3 bases and J gave up 1 base, with 18 bases separating them. The CDR3 region has the DNA TGTGCCAGCAGTTTGGGGTCCCTGGGGGCAGCCCAAGAGACCCAGTACTTC. Translation: CASSLGSLGAAQETQYF.

The V gene is TRBV6-1, the J gene TRBJ2-7; 14 bases agree with TRBD2. Germline-derived CDR1 and CDR2 are MNHNS and SASEGT. There are 15 residues in the CDR3. V lost 7 bases to trimming and J lost 2 bases; unmatched junction nucleotides: 4. Written as DNA, the CDR3 is TGTGCCAGCATAGGACTAGCGGGAGGCGCCTACGAGCAGTACTTC. Its protein product is CASIGLAGGAYEQYF.

The count of this clonotype is one. Given a far larger clone just one base away, this is likely a sequencing read error. The chain couples TRBV2 to TRBJ2-1; TRBD2 aligns across 7 bases. From germline, CDR1 is SNHLY and CDR2 FYNNEI. This CDR3 has 18 residues. CDR3: CARSPLWASGDLGNEQFF. For the CDR3, the DNA is TGTGCCCGCAGTCCCCTCTGGGCTAGCGGTGACCTAGGCAATGAGCAGTTCTTC. Full variable domain (missing parts from reference TRBV2 and TRBJ2-1): EPEVTQTPSHQVTQMGQEVILRCVPISNHLYFYWYRQILGQKVEFLVSFYNNEISEKSEIFDDQFSVERPDGSNFTLKIRSTKLEDSAMYFCARSPLWASGDLGNEQFFGPGTRLTVL.